This is a list of T cell receptor beta chains from one sample in a study of blood T cell repertoires in COVID-19. Generated by immunoSEQ multiplex PCR, the TCRdb table keeps only in-frame clones and is missing some. The top ten hold approximately 2% of the sample, which has 250,000 to 350,000 clones, about nine tenths seen once. Sequenced sample: peripheral blood. Source of these receptors: a man aged 18 to 30 with active or convalescent COVID-19. Each CDR3 is given with its conserved first and last residue. Each record gives: CDR3 DNA, CDR3 protein, D gene, J gene, V gene. A D gene is named only where the DNA matches it firmly.

CDR3nt: TGTGCCAGCTCACTCACGCTACAGGGGAGGAGTACTGAAGCTTTCTTT; CDR3aa: CASSLTLQGRSTEAFF; d_gene: TRBD1; j_gene: TRBJ1-1; v_gene: TRBV18
CDR3nt: TGTGCCAGCGCCCAGGGCTATGAGCAGTTCTTC; CDR3aa: CASAQGYEQFF; d_gene: -; j_gene: TRBJ2-1; v_gene: TRBV18
CDR3nt: TGTGCCAGCAGCTTAGCGACTAGCGGGTGGGAGACCCAGTACTTC; CDR3aa: CASSLATSGWETQYF; d_gene: TRBD2; j_gene: TRBJ2-5; v_gene: TRBV7-6
CDR3nt: TGTGCCAGCAGTGAGATCTACAATGAGCAGTTCTTC; CDR3aa: CASSEIYNEQFF; d_gene: -; j_gene: TRBJ2-1; v_gene: TRBV6-2/TRBV6-3
CDR3nt: TGTGCCAGCAGCTTTAGCGGGGTGGGGGAGACCCAGTACTTC; CDR3aa: CASSFSGVGETQYF; d_gene: TRBD2; j_gene: TRBJ2-5; v_gene: TRBV9
CDR3nt: TGCGCCAGCAGCCAAGATCGGGGGGTAGTGGTAGCTTTCTTT; CDR3aa: CASSQDRGVVVAFF; d_gene: -; j_gene: TRBJ1-1; v_gene: TRBV4-1
CDR3nt: TGTGCCAGCAGCCAAAAGGGACAGACGATCTACAATGAGCAGTTCTTC; CDR3aa: CASSQKGQTIYNEQFF; d_gene: TRBD1; j_gene: TRBJ2-1; v_gene: TRBV4-2
CDR3nt: TGTGCCAGCAGCCCGGAACAGTTCCCTGAAGCTTTCTTT; CDR3aa: CASSPEQFPEAFF; d_gene: -; j_gene: TRBJ1-1; v_gene: TRBV5-4
CDR3nt: TGTGCCAGCAGCTTGGGGGACAGGGGGCAGGGGACCCAGTACTTC; CDR3aa: CASSLGDRGQGTQYF; d_gene: TRBD1; j_gene: TRBJ2-5; v_gene: TRBV5-6
CDR3nt: TGTGCCAGCAGTTTGATAGACAGGGGAAGCAATCAGCCCCAGCATTTT; CDR3aa: CASSLIDRGSNQPQHF; d_gene: TRBD1; j_gene: TRBJ1-5; v_gene: TRBV28
CDR3nt: TGTGCCAGCAGTTTTAAAGAGTACGAGCAGTACTTC; CDR3aa: CASSFKEYEQYF; d_gene: -; j_gene: TRBJ2-7; v_gene: TRBV7-9
CDR3nt: TGTGCCAGCAGTTTGGAACAAGGGGGTGATGAGCAGTTCTTC; CDR3aa: CASSLEQGGDEQFF; d_gene: -; j_gene: TRBJ2-1; v_gene: TRBV28
CDR3nt: TGTGCCAGCAGTCCTAGCGAGGAAACCGGGGAGCTGTTTTTT; CDR3aa: CASSPSEETGELFF; d_gene: -; j_gene: TRBJ2-2; v_gene: TRBV25-1
CDR3nt: TGTGCCAGCAGTTTGTGGGACAGGGGGGGACACGAGCAGTACTTC; CDR3aa: CASSLWDRGGHEQYF; d_gene: TRBD1; j_gene: TRBJ2-7; v_gene: TRBV6-2/TRBV6-3
CDR3nt: TGTGCCAGCAGCTTAACGCCGGGACAGGGGGCATATGAGCAGTTCTTC; CDR3aa: CASSLTPGQGAYEQFF; d_gene: TRBD1; j_gene: TRBJ2-1; v_gene: TRBV7-6
CDR3nt: TGCGCCAGCAGCCTAGCCAGCGGGGGTATCACAGATACGCAGTATTTT; CDR3aa: CASSLASGGITDTQYF; d_gene: TRBD2; j_gene: TRBJ2-3; v_gene: TRBV4-1
CDR3nt: TGTGCCAGCAGTTTGGGCCTAGCGGGCTTGAGCTCCTACAATGAGCAGTTCTTC; CDR3aa: CASSLGLAGLSSYNEQFF; d_gene: TRBD2; j_gene: TRBJ2-1; v_gene: TRBV27
CDR3nt: TGTGCCAGCAGTTTCAGGGGGGCCGGAAACACCATATATTTT; CDR3aa: CASSFRGAGNTIYF; d_gene: TRBD1; j_gene: TRBJ1-3; v_gene: TRBV28
CDR3nt: TGTGCCAGCAGTTACAACAGGGCCACTGAAGCTTTCTTT; CDR3aa: CASSYNRATEAFF; d_gene: -; j_gene: TRBJ1-1; v_gene: TRBV6-5
CDR3nt: TGTGCCAGCAGCCATGGAGGCGGGAGCACAGATACGCAGTATTTT; CDR3aa: CASSHGGGSTDTQYF; d_gene: -; j_gene: TRBJ2-3; v_gene: TRBV16
CDR3nt: TGCGCCAGCAGCCAACTTCCTTCGGCGGATGAAAAACTGTTTTTT; CDR3aa: CASSQLPSADEKLFF; d_gene: -; j_gene: TRBJ1-4; v_gene: TRBV4-3
CDR3nt: TGTGCCAGCAGCCCTTATGGGGGAGGGCCCAGGTATTTT; CDR3aa: CASSPYGGGPRYF; d_gene: TRBD2; j_gene: TRBJ2-3; v_gene: TRBV11-3